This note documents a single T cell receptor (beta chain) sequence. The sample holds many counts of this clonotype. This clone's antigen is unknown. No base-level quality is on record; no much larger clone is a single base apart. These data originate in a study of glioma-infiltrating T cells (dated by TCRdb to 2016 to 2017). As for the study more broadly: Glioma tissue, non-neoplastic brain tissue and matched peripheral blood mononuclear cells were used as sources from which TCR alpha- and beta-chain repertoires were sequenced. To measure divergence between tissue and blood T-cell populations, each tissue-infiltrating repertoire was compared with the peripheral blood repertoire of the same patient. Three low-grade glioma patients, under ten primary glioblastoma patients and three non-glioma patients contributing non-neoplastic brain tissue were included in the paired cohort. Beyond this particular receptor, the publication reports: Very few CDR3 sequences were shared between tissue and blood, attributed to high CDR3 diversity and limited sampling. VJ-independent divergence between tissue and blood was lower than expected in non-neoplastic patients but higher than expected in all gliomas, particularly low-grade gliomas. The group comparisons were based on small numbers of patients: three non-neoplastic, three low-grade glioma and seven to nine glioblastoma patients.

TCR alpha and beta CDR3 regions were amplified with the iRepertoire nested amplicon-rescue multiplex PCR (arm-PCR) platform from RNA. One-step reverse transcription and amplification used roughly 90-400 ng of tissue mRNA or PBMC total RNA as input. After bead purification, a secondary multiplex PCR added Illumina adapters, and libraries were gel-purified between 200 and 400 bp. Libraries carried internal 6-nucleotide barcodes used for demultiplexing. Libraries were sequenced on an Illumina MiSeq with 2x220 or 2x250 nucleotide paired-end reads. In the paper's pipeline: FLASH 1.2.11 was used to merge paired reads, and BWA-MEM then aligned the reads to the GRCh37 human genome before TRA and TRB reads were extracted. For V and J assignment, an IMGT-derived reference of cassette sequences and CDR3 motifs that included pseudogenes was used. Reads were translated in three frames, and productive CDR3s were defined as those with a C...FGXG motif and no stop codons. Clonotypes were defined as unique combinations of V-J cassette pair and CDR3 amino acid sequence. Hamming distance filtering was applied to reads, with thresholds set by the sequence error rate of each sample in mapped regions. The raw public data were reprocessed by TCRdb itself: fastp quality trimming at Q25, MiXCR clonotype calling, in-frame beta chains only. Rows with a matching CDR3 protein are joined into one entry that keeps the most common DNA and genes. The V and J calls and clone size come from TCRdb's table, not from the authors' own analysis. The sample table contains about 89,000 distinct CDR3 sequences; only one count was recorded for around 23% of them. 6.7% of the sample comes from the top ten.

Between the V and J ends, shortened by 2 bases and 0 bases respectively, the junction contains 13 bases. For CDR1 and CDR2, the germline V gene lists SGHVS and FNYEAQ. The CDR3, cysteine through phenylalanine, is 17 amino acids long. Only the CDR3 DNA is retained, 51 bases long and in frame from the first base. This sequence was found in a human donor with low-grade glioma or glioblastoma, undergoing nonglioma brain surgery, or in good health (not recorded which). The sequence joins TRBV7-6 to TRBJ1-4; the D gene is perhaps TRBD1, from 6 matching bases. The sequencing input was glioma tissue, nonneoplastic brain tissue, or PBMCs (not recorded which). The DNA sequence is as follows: TGTGCCAGCAGCTTAAGGCAGGGGTCGGCAACTAATGAAAAACTGTTTTTT. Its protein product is CASSLRQGSATNEKLFF.